The 10 T cell receptor beta chains reported below all come from one sample, sequenced in a study of Graves' ophthalmopathy and Graves' hyperthyroidism. The study amplified TCR beta CDR3 regions using RNA transcripts. The library came from an HTBI-primed first-round RT-PCR and a second-round multiplex PCR. One entry per CDR3 protein, called by TCRdb with MiXCR from the multiplex PCR reads. Here the sample spans about 390,000 distinct CDR3 sequences, approximately 17% being singletons. Sequencing used peripheral blood. All receptors come from an adult woman with stable Graves' hyperthyroidism.

This clonotype occurred many times. The rearrangement links TRBV15 to TRBJ2-7, with D possibly TRBD1 on 5 matching bases. Between the trimmed V and J ends, which lost 0 bases and 3 bases, there was a span of 12 bases. This CDR3 region has 15 residues. Germline V CDR1 and CDR2: LNHNV, YYDKDF (reference sequence). The CDR3 spells CATSRESGPHYEQYF. The CDR3 bases are TGTGCCACCAGCAGAGAGTCAGGGCCCCACTACGAGCAGTACTTC. Drawing the rest from reference TRBV15 and TRBJ2-7, the complete variable domain is DAMVIQNPRYQVTQFGKPVTLSCSQTLNHNVMYWYQQKSSQAPKLLFHYYDKDFNNEADTPDNFQSRRPNTSFCFLDIRSPGLGDTAMYLCATSRESGPHYEQYFGPGTRLTVT.

This clonotype was seen ten or more times. A junction end diverges from the germline sequence, so it may reflect a read error. The chain combines TRBV7-2 with TRBJ1-6, with 10 bases matching TRBD1. The CDR3 length is 17 residues. Germline V lookup: CDR1 SGHTA, CDR2 FQGNSA. In DNA, the CDR3 is TGTGGCAGCAGCAGGGACAGGGGTTATACCTACGATTCACCCCTCCACTTT. Encoded protein: CGSSRDRGYTYDSPLHF. The whole variable domain, remainder taken from reference TRBV7-2 and TRBJ1-6, is GAGVSQSPSNKVTEKGKDVELRCDPISGHTALYWYRQSLGQGLEFLIYFQGNSAPDKSGLPSDRFSAERTGGSVSTLTIQRTQQEDSAVYLCGSSRDRGYTYDSPLHFGNGTRLTVT.

This clonotype was seen at least ten times. V and J are TRBV6-2 or TRBV6-3 and TRBJ2-2; tentatively, D is TRBD1 (5 bases). Between the trimmed V and J ends, which lost 6 bases and 6 bases, there was a span of 20 bases. Germline CDR1 reads MNHEY; CDR2 reads SVGEGT. The CDR3 has 16 residues. As DNA, the CDR3 is TGTGCCAGCAGCCCAACCTTTGGGGCCTCGGCCGGGGAGCTGTTTTTT. Residues: CASSPTFGASAGELFF.

This clonotype has ten or more counts. V gene TRBV11-1 combines with J gene TRBJ1-5; D is uncertain. CDR1 and CDR2 from the germline V gene are SGHAT and FQDESV (reference sequence). The CDR3 has 13 residues. V lost 3 bases and J lost 4, with 7 bases in between. The DNA of the CDR3 is TGTGCCAGCAGCTTGTACCCAAATCAGCCCCAGCATTTT. Protein: CASSLYPNQPQHF.

Ten or more counts support this clonotype. V is TRBV9 and J is TRBJ2-5; the D is unclear. Germline V gene sequence: CDR1 SGDLS, CDR2 YYNGEE. The CDR3 has 14 residues. With 4 bases removed from V and 4 bases from J, the gap between germline ends came to 14 bases. CDR3 in amino acids: CASSPSTRPETQYF. CDR3 nucleotides: TGTGCCAGCAGCCCATCGACCCGGCCAGAGACCCAGTACTTC.

The sample holds many counts of this clonotype. The CDR3 nucleotides read TGTGCCAGCAGCTTTGGCGACTACGAGCAGTACTTC. Its translation is CASSFGDYEQYF. The chain employs TRBV7-9 and TRBJ2-7; D is uncertain. CDR3 length: 12 amino acids. CDR1 and CDR2 from the germline V gene are SEHNR and FQNEAQ (reference sequence). V lost 3 bases to trimming and J lost 3 bases, with 6 bases between them. Together with reference TRBV7-9 and TRBJ2-7, the CDR3 gives the full variable domain: DTGVSQNPRHKITKRGQNVTFRCDPISEHNRLYWYRQTLGQGPEFLTYFQNEAQLEKSRLLSDRFSAERPKGSFSTLEIQRTEQGDSAMYLCASSFGDYEQYFGPGTRLTVT.

The chain couples TRBV6-1 to TRBJ1-5, with a possible D match to TRBD1 (5 bases). The V and J ends lost 6 bases and 1 base respectively, with 13 bases between them. Germline V gene data show CDR1 as MNHNS and CDR2 as SASEGT. The CDR3 consists of 15 residues. The CDR3 loop reads CASRQGPVSNQPQHF. As DNA, the CDR3 is TGTGCCAGCAGGCAGGGTCCCGTAAGCAATCAGCCCCAGCATTTT.

There are a few counts of this clonotype. The chain has TRBV29-1 and TRBJ1-2; the match to TRBD1 covers 7 bases. The trim removed 3 bases at V and 5 bases at J, leaving 0 bases unmatched. The CDR3 loop spans 11 amino acids. The germline V gene encodes CDR1 SQVTM and CDR2 ANQGSEA. This CDR3 is CSVDRGYGYTF. DNA of the CDR3: TGCAGCGTTGACAGGGGGTATGGCTACACCTTC. The variable domain in full, completed from reference TRBV29-1 and TRBJ1-2, reads SAVISQKPSRDICQRGTSLTIQCQVDSQVTMMFWYRQQPGQSLTLIATANQGSEATYESGFVIDKFPISRPNLTFSTLTVSNMSPEDSSIYLCSVDRGYGYTFGSGTRLTVV.

This clonotype was counted at least ten times. The chain joins TRBV7-8 to TRBJ2-4; 8 positions agree with TRBD1. Germline CDR1 and CDR2: SGHVS and FQNEAQ. V gave up 5 bases and J gave up 0 bases; unmatched junction bases: 6. This CDR3 contains 16 residues. CDR3 region: CASSMRQGIAKNIQYF. The CDR3 DNA sequence: TGTGCCAGCAGCATGAGACAGGGGATAGCCAAAAACATTCAGTACTTC.

Many counts were recorded for this clonotype. V is TRBV27 and J is TRBJ2-7; the match to TRBD1 covers 9 bases. The germline gives CDR1 MNHEY, CDR2 SMNVEV (reference sequence). V lost 5 bases, J lost 3 bases, and 8 bases stayed unmatched. This CDR3 is built from 15 residues. The CDR3 here is CASSLLGTGNYEQYF. For the CDR3, the DNA is TGTGCCAGCAGTCTCCTTGGGACAGGGAACTACGAGCAGTACTTC.